One sample yielded the 18 T cell receptor beta chains listed below, sequenced in a study of CD8+ T cells in alopecia areata. Following extraction, RNA underwent reverse transcription to cDNA, which served as the sequencing template. The data were produced by immunoSEQ multiplex PCR, yet TCRdb's version contains in-frame clones alone and is incomplete. The sample carries 35,000 to 45,000 clones, 80% to 95% recorded once. Noted treatment: oral pan-JAK inhibitor, 5-10 mg twice daily. Sequenced material: CD8+ T cells sorted from blood, taken at week 24, from a patient treated with tofacitinib. The receptors here all came from a human donor with alopecia areata.

The chain employs TRBV5-1 and TRBJ2-7; D may be TRBD1 (6 bases). Between the trimmed V and J ends, which lost 0 bases and 2 bases, there was a span of 12 bases. Germline V gives CDR1 SGHRS, CDR2 YFSETQ. The CDR3 is 15 residues long. CDR3 sequence (DNA): TGCGCCAGCAGCTTGGAGGGCAGGACAGCCTACGAGCAGTACTTC. Encoded protein: CASSLEGRTAYEQYF. Looking up the rest from reference TRBV5-1 and TRBJ2-7 gives the full variable domain: KAGVTQTPRYLIKTRGQQVTLSCSPISGHRSVSWYQQTPGQGLQFLFEYFSETQRNKGNFPGRFSGRQFSNSRSEMNVSTLELGDSALYLCASSLEGRTAYEQYFGPGTRLTVT.

This sequence joins TRBV6-1 and TRBJ2-3; 12 nucleotides agree with TRBD2. The germline CDR1 and CDR2 sequences are MNHNS and SASEGT. The CDR3 is 15 amino acids. The J segment lost 9 bases and the V segment lost 5 bases, leaving 9 bases of the junction unmatched. CDR3 protein: CASSPPASGGVTQYF. CDR3 bases: TGTGCCAGCAGTCCACCCGCTAGCGGGGGGGTGACGCAGTATTTT.

The gene calls are TRBV7-3 and TRBJ2-4; D is unclear. The V gene's germline CDR1 is SGHTA and CDR2 FQGTGA. The CDR3 runs 13 residues. The V end was cut by 5 bases, the J end by 4 bases, with 9 bases between. CDR3 residues: CASSHPPKNIQYF. DNA of the CDR3: TGTGCCAGCAGCCACCCGCCGAAAAACATTCAGTACTTC.

This chain uses TRBV2 with TRBJ2-1; TRBD2 matches at 8 bases. This CDR3 has 15 amino acids. CDR1 and CDR2 from the germline V gene are SNHLY and FYNNEI. V lost 2 bases and J lost 5; bases outside the gene matches: 5. CDR3: CASSEWGGGNNEQFF. The CDR3 nucleotides read TGTGCCAGCAGTGAATGGGGCGGGGGGAACAATGAGCAGTTCTTC.

V gene TRBV7-8 combines with J gene TRBJ2-7; D is ambiguous. V was pared by 3 bases and J by 4 bases, with 16 bases between. Germline-derived CDR1 and CDR2 are SGHVS and FQNEAQ. CDR3 length: 15 residues. DNA of the CDR3: TGTGCCAGCAGCTTGGATTTCGACTCCGTATACGAGCAGTACTTC. Encoded protein: CASSLDFDSVYEQYF.

The rearrangement joins TRBV7-9 to TRBJ2-7; 11 bases match TRBD1. Trimming took 4 bases from V and 5 from J; bases not matched to a gene: 10. The CDR3 loop spans 16 amino acids. Germline values: CDR1 SEHNR, CDR2 FQNEAQ (reference sequence). The CDR3 spells CASSSRGTGGINEQYF. The CDR3 nucleotides are TGTGCCAGCAGCTCCCGTGGGACAGGGGGAATCAACGAGCAGTACTTC.

The CDR3 region is CASSQERYNSPLHF. The CDR3 bases are TGCGCCAGCAGCCAAGAGAGGTATAATTCACCCCTCCACTTT. V usage is TRBV4-1 and J usage is TRBJ1-6; D is unclear. The CDR3 contains 14 residues. Between the trimmed V and J ends, which lost 0 bases and 4 bases, there was a span of 4 bases. Germline assignment: CDR1 MGHRA and CDR2 YSYEKL.

V and J are TRBV7-9 and TRBJ2-1; 7 positions match TRBD1. V trimming: 1 base; J trimming: 5 bases; junction bases outside the gene matches: 5. This CDR3 region has 15 residues. Germline V lookup: CDR1 SEHNR, CDR2 FQNEAQ (reference sequence). In DNA, the CDR3 is TGTGCCAGCAGCTTAGGAGGGGGCGCGGACAATGAGCAGTTCTTC. It codes for CASSLGGGADNEQFF.

V and J are TRBV29-1 and TRBJ2-7; a weak D match, TRBD2 (7 bases). CDR1 and CDR2 from the germline V gene are SQVTM and ANQGSEA. The CDR3 contains 13 residues. V lost 3 bases and J 4 bases, leaving 13 bases between the germline ends. Here the CDR3 reads CSVDGGRQYEQYF. The CDR3 bases are TGCAGCGTTGACGGGGGGCGCCAATACGAGCAGTACTTC.

Only one count was recorded for this clone. V is TRBV30 and J is TRBJ2-3; weak D call: TRBD2 (6 bases). This CDR3 is built from 15 residues. Germline CDR1 reads GTSNPN; CDR2 reads SVGIG (reference sequence). V was shortened by 0 bases and J by 5 bases, with 15 bases between the two germline ends. The DNA for the CDR3 is TGTGCCTGGAGTGTCGATTCAAACGGGGGAGATACGCAGTATTTT. This sequence encodes CAWSVDSNGGDTQYF.

V is TRBV28 and J is TRBJ1-5, with D possibly TRBD1 on 6 matching bases. The CDR3 consists of 16 residues. The V end lost 2 bases, the J end lost 4 bases, and 15 bases lay between the germline ends. The germline CDR1 and CDR2 sequences are MDHEN and SYDVKM. The CDR3 DNA is TGTGCCAGCAGTTTAATCAGGGGACTTAGGAATCAGCCCCAGCATTTT. Its translation: CASSLIRGLRNQPQHF.

The V and J genes are TRBV30 and TRBJ2-7; D is possibly TRBD1 or TRBD2 (5 bases each). This CDR3 has 13 amino acids. Germline CDR1 and CDR2: GTSNPN and SVGIG (reference sequence). V lost 1 base, J lost 4 bases, and 11 bases lay in between. In nucleotides, the CDR3 is TGTGCCTGGAGTGGGGGGAATCGGTACGAGCAGTACTTC. Protein: CAWSGGNRYEQYF.

The V and J genes are TRBV19 and TRBJ2-1; D is ambiguous. Trimming took off 3 bases at V and 9 bases at J, with 12 bases between the two ends. The CDR3 is 13 residues long. Germline CDR1 and CDR2: LNHDA and SQIVND (reference sequence). CDR3 nucleotide sequence: TGTGCCAGTAGTATCACTTCCGGGCGTGAGCAGTTCTTC. Its translation: CASSITSGREQFF. The entire variable domain, with the rest obtained from reference TRBV19 and TRBJ2-1, is as follows: DGGITQSPKYLFRKEGQNVTLSCEQNLNHDAMYWYRQDPGQGLRLIYYSQIVNDFQKGDIAEGYSVSREKKESFPLTVTSAQKNPTAFYLCASSITSGREQFFGPGTRLTVL.

The chain is built from TRBV4-3 and TRBJ2-1; the match to TRBD2 covers 7 bases. The CDR3 runs 14 residues. Trimming removed 0 bases from V and 8 bases from J; junction bases left unmatched: 4. CDR1 and CDR2 from the germline V gene are LGHNA and YSLEER. The CDR3 sequence: CASSQDNSGYEQFF. The CDR3 DNA sequence: TGCGCCAGCAGCCAAGATAATAGCGGGTATGAGCAGTTCTTC.

The chain combines TRBV7-2 with TRBJ2-7; D is ambiguous. Trimming cost V 2 bases and J 1 base, with 12 bases left between them. The CDR3 runs 15 residues. The germline V gene encodes CDR1 SGHTA and CDR2 FQGNSA. The CDR3 sequence is CASSLNPSGSYEQYF. In nucleotides, the CDR3 is TGTGCCAGCAGCTTAAATCCCTCAGGTTCCTACGAGCAGTACTTC.

The gene calls are TRBV29-1 and TRBJ2-2, with D perhaps TRBD2 (5 bases). Germline lookup yields CDR1 SQVTM and CDR2 ANQGSEA. Trimming removed 5 bases at V and 0 bases at J, with 16 bases between. The CDR3 loop spans 16 amino acids. CDR3 DNA: TGCAGCGTTTTGGAGGAGCTTAGATCGAACACCGGGGAGCTGTTTTTT. It yields the protein CSVLEELRSNTGELFF.

The chain has TRBV7-8 and TRBJ2-7, with a weak D call TRBD2 (6 bases). Between the trimmed V and J ends, which lost 1 base and 1 base, there was a span of 17 bases. CDR1 is SGHVS and CDR2 is FQNEAQ in the germline V gene. The CDR3 is 17 amino acids. The CDR3 region has the DNA TGTGCCAGCAGCTTAGGGGTTGTGGTGGGGGGATCCTACGAGCAGTACTTC. Translating gives CASSLGVVVGGSYEQYF.

The CDR3 DNA follows: TGCAGCGTTGAACAGGGGCTTGGGGCCAACGTCCTGACTTTC. This codes for CSVEQGLGANVLTF. This chain uses TRBV29-1 with TRBJ2-6; TRBD1 is a possible D gene (6 bases). V was shortened by 2 bases and J by 3 bases, with 8 bases between the two germline ends. There are 14 residues in the CDR3. In germline, CDR1 is SQVTM, CDR2 ANQGSEA.